This section outlines one TCR beta chain sequence together with its context. Its cognate antigen is unknown. This record belongs to a study of T cells in Graves' hyperthyroidism and ophthalmopathy. Study in general: The authors collected peripheral blood at initial diagnosis, before any treatment.

Extraction of PBMCs used roughly 9.6 ml of fresh peripheral blood. Amplification of TCR beta CDR3 regions was performed using RNA transcripts as template. First-round RT-PCR of the TCR CDR3 relied on the HTBI primer set. TCRdb fed the multiplex PCR reads into MiXCR, producing one record per CDR3 protein. Of approximately 600,000 distinct CDR3 sequences in the sample, around 21% were seen once. Germline CDR1 reads SGHTA; CDR2 reads FQGTGA. V dropped 5 bases and J dropped 1 base, with 14 bases sitting between them. The CDR3 is 16 amino acids. General observations from the study: Researchers report that a 13 V-J model separated ophthalmopathy from stable hyperthyroidism.

The TCR comes from a man aged 25 to 40 with Graves' ophthalmopathy. The rearrangement uses TRBV7-3 and TRBJ2-2; D possibly corresponds to TRBD1 (6 bases). Material: blood. Written as DNA, the CDR3 is TGTGCCAGCAGCCGGGTCCGGGGACAGAACACCGGGGAGCTGTTTTTT. It specifies CASSRVRGQNTGELFF.